This T cell receptor beta chain originates from a study of T cell responses to AZD1222 COVID-19 vaccine. Study observations and caveats: Donors skewed white British and female; clonal diversity was possibly underestimated.

TCRdb's copy holds only in-frame clones and misses some; the assay was immunoSEQ multiplex PCR. The data contain around 200,000 clones, about 91% of them singletons. The CDR3 extends over 15 amino acids. Trimming took 0 bases from V and 3 from J, leaving 9 bases between them. CDR1 ENHRY and CDR2 SYGVKD come from the germline V gene. In the case of this clone: Its antigen remains unidentified.

V and J are TRBV10-3 and TRBJ1-5, with D uncertain. The specimen was peripheral blood, collected on day 0 of AZD1222 vaccination. The sequence came from an adult in good health. This CDR3 reads CAISESAGFNQPQHF. Written as DNA, the CDR3 is TGTGCCATCAGTGAGTCAGCGGGGTTCAATCAGCCCCAGCATTTT.